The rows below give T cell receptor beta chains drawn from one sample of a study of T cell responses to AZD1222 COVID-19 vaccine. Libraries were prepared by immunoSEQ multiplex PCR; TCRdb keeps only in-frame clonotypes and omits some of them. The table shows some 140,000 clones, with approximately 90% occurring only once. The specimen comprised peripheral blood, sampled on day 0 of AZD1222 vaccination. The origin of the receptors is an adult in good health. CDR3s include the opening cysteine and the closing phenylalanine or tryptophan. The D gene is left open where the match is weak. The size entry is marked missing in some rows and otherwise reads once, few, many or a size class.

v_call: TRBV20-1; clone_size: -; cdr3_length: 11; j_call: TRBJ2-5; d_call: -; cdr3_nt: TGCAGTGCCCCGGGCCGAGGGACCCAGTACTTC; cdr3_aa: CSAPGRGTQYF
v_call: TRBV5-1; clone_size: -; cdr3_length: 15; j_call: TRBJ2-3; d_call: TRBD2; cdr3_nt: TGCGCCAGCAGCTCGTCGGGGGGGCCGACAGATACGCAGTATTTT; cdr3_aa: CASSSSGGPTDTQYF
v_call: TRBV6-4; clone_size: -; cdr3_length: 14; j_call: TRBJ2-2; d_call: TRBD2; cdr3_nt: TGTGCCAGCAGGACTAGCGGGGAGTACGGGGAGCTGTTTTTT; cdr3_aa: CASRTSGEYGELFF
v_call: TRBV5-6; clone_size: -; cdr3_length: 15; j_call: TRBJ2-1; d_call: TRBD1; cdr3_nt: TGTGCCAGCAGAACAGGGGTCATCTCCTACAATGAGCAGTTCTTC; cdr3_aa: CASRTGVISYNEQFF
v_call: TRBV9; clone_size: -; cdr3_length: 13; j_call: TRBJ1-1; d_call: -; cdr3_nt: TGTGCCAGCGGTCTGGACAGCAACACTGAAGCTTTCTTT; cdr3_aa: CASGLDSNTEAFF
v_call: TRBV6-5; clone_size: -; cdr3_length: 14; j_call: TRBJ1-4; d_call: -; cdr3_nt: TGTGCCAGCAGTCGAGTTGCAACTAATGAAAAACTGTTTTTT; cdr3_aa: CASSRVATNEKLFF
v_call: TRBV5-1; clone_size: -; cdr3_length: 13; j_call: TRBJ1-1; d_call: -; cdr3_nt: TGCGCCAGCAGCTTACGGGGCCGCGCTGAAGCTTTCTTT; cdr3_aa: CASSLRGRAEAFF
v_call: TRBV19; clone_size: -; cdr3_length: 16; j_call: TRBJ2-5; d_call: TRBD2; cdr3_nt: TGTGCCAGTAGTACAGGGACTACCAAAAGTGCGGAGACCCAGTACTTC; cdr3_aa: CASSTGTTKSAETQYF
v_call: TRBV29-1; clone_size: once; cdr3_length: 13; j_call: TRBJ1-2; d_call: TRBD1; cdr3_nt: TGCAGCGTTGAAGCGGGACAGGGTCGGGGCTACACCTTC; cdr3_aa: CSVEAGQGRGYTF
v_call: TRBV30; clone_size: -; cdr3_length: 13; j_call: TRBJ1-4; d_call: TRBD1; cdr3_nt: TGTGCCTGGGGACAGGGGGCCGAGGAAAAACTGTTTTTT; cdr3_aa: CAWGQGAEEKLFF
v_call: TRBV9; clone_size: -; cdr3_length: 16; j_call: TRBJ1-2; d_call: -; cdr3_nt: TGTGCCAGCAGCGGCAGGGGAGTCCAGGCTAACTATGGCTACACCTTC; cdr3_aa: CASSGRGVQANYGYTF
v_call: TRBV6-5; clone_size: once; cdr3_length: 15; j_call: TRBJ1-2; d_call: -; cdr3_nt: TGTGCCAGCAGTTACTCGAGTCGGGACCCGGGGGGCTACACCTTC; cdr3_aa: CASSYSSRDPGGYTF
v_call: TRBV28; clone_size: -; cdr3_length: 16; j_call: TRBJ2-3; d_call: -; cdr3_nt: TGTGCCAGCAGTACTACAGGGCAGAGAAGCGGGGATACGCAGTATTTT; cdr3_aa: CASSTTGQRSGDTQYF
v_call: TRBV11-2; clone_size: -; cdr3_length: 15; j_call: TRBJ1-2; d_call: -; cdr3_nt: TGTGCCAGCAGCTTAAATCCGGGGCCTAACTATGGCTACACCTTC; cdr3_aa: CASSLNPGPNYGYTF
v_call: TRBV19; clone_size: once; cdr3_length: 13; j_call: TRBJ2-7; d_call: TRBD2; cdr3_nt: TGTGCCAGTAGTATCAGCGGGGGAGCCGAGCAGTACTTC; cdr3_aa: CASSISGGAEQYF
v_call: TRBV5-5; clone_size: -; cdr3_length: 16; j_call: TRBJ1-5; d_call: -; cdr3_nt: TGTGCCAGCAATCAAGGGCCCGCGGGCAGCAATCAGCCCCAGCATTTT; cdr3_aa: CASNQGPAGSNQPQHF
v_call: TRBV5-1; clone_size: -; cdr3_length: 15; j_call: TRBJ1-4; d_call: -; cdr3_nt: TGCGCCAGCAGCAGGGAGGGGGTAGGAAGTGAAAAACTGTTTTTT; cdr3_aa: CASSREGVGSEKLFF
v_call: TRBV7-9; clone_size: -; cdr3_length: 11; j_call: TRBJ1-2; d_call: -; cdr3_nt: TGTGCCAGCAGCTTATCGGCCGGCTACACCTTC; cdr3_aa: CASSLSAGYTF
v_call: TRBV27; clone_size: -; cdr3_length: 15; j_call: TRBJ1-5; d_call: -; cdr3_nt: TGTGCCAGCAGTTTACGAAGGGAAGGCGATCAGCCCCAGCATTTT; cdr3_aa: CASSLRREGDQPQHF
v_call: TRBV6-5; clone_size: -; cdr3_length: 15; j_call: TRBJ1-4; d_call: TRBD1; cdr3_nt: TGTGCCAGCAGTTTGGCGGGACAGGGAAATGAAAAACTGTTTTTT; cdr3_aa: CASSLAGQGNEKLFF